This entry describes one TCR beta chain. The antigen is not known. This sample was taken from a study of shared clonotypes between healthy human individuals. Sequencing used immunoSEQ multiplex PCR; TCRdb keeps in-frame clones, though not all of them. The sample records roughly 1,000,000 clones, 75% to 85% being singletons. Between the trimmed V and J ends, which lost 4 bases and 3 bases, there was a span of 15 bases. The germline V gene has CDR1 SGDLS and CDR2 YYNGEE. The CDR3 length is 15 residues. Study results and limitations: Clonotypes shared by all four donors outscored non-shared clonotypes in generation probability. What naive subsets generally showed was a larger estimated richness than memory subsets showed. An effect of sequencing depth on clonotype sharing among donors was expected.

Sequenced sample: memory CD4+ T cells from PBMCs. Subset meaning: CD45RA-negative fraction. The receptor was derived from a man aged 18 to 30 in good health. Some clones in this sample may be carry-over from other donors' samples. The rearrangement joins TRBV9 to TRBJ2-3; D is perhaps TRBD2 (6 bases). CDR3 nucleotide sequence: TGTGCCAGCAGCCTTAGCGGTTACCTAACAGATACGCAGTATTTT. This translates into CASSLSGYLTDTQYF. The variable domain in full, with the rest retrieved from reference TRBV9 and TRBJ2-3, is DSGVTQTPKHLITATGQRVTLRCSPRSGDLSVYWYQQSLDQGLQFLIQYYNGEERAKGNILERFSAQQFPDLHSELNLSSLELGDSALYFCASSLSGYLTDTQYFGPGTRLTVL.